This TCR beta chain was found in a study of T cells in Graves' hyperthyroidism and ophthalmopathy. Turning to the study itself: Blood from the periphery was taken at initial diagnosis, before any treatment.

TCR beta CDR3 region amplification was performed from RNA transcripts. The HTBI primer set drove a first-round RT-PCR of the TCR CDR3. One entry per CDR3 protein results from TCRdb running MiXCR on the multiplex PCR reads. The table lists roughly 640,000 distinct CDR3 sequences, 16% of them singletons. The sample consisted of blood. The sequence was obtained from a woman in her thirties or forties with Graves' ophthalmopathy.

In DNA form, the CDR3 reads TGTGCCAGTAGTGACCCACGCCGGGGGACTGGCTATGGCTACACCTTC. Translated: CASSDPRRGTGYGYTF. The chain links TRBV19 to TRBJ1-2; D might be TRBD1 (5 bases). Germline V gene sequence: CDR1 LNHDA, CDR2 SQIVND (reference sequence). Trimming took off 5 bases at V and 4 bases at J, with 20 bases between the two ends. CDR3 size: 16 residues.